This T cell receptor beta chain was sequenced in a study of blood T cells in healthy people across ages. Study conclusions and caveats: Long-lived donors carried more naive CD4+ cells and greater diversity than aged donors. Diversity figures based on one million T cells were deemed too low.

The germline gives CDR1 SGHTA, CDR2 FQGNSA. The V gene end was trimmed by 4 bases and the J gene end by 9 bases; junction bases not matched to a gene: 14. The CDR3 extends over 17 amino acids. Together with a sample-barcoded 5' primer, a J-beta primer mix was included in a second PCR lasting about 7 to 11 cycles. Any given sample supplied a minimum of 3 million CDR3-containing paired-end reads. TCRdb independently ran MiXCR on the 5' RACE reads; one entry per CDR3 protein. The sample carries around 800,000 distinct CDR3 sequences, around 42% recorded once. Comment on this clonotype: No antigen is known for it.

Healthy individuals of Caucasian origin from Russia, aged 6 to 90, served as donors. The source of this sequence is a man between 60 and 70 years old in good health. The V call is TRBV7-2, the J call TRBJ2-1, with 11 nucleotides matching TRBD2. Sequencing was performed on blood. The CDR3 loop is CASSSQRLAGTLSEQFF. CDR3 nucleotides: TGTGCCAGCAGCTCCCAGCGACTAGCGGGGACCTTGAGTGAGCAGTTCTTC.